The 8 T cell receptor beta chains given below trace back to one sample, sequenced in a study of blood T cell repertoires in COVID-19. TCRdb's table, derived via immunoSEQ multiplex PCR, lists solely in-frame clones and lacks some. The sample includes approximately 330,000 clones, approximately 86% of them seen just once. The sample consisted of peripheral blood. These receptors were obtained from a man between 25 and 39 years old with COVID-19, enrolled during active disease.

The V gene is TRBV7-9, the J gene TRBJ2-6; D unclear. The germline V gene has CDR1 SEHNR and CDR2 FQNEAQ (reference sequence). V lost 8 bases and J 0 bases, leaving 20 bases between the germline ends. This CDR3 has 18 amino acids. The CDR3 DNA follows: TGTGCCAGCTCGCGTGGCAACTACCGGAGCTCTGGGGCCAACGTCCTGACTTTC. Translated, it gives CASSRGNYRSSGANVLTF.

The J gene is TRBJ1-2, the V gene TRBV28, with D possibly matching TRBD1 (6 bases). This CDR3 is built from 14 residues. CDR1 is MDHEN, CDR2 SYDVKM, per germline. V dropped 7 bases and J dropped 3 bases, with 15 bases sitting between them. This CDR3 reads CASTNDRIYYGYTF. As DNA, the CDR3 is TGTGCCAGCACCAATGACAGGATATACTATGGCTACACCTTC.

The chain uses TRBV18 and TRBJ1-1; 11 nucleotides match TRBD1. J was trimmed by 4 bases and V by 3 bases; bases with no gene match: 4. The CDR3 contains 15 residues. Per the germline V gene, CDR1 is KGHSH and CDR2 is LQKENI. CDR3 amino acids: CASSPRTGGGTEAFF. CDR3 nucleotide sequence: TGTGCCAGCTCACCGCGGACAGGGGGCGGCACTGAAGCTTTCTTT.

The chain links TRBV15 to TRBJ1-4; TRBD1 is a possible D gene (6 bases). The germline V and J ends were trimmed by 0 bases and 4 bases, with 12 bases remaining between them. The CDR3 sequence is 16 residues long. Germline lookup yields CDR1 LNHNV and CDR2 YYDKDF (reference sequence). The CDR3 loop is CATSRDLTGYNEKLFF. The CDR3 bases are TGTGCCACCAGCAGAGATCTGACAGGTTATAATGAAAAACTGTTTTTT.

The rearrangement links TRBV6-2 or TRBV6-3 to TRBJ2-1; D is unresolved. Trimming stripped 3 bases from V and 6 bases from J, with 12 bases between. CDR3 size: 14 residues. From germline, CDR1 is MNHEY and CDR2 SVGEGT. The chain's CDR3 is CASSYEFHSNEQFF. CDR3 bases: TGTGCCAGCAGTTATGAGTTCCATAGCAATGAGCAGTTCTTC.

The gene calls are TRBV7-3 and TRBJ1-2, with 7 bases that match TRBD1. The V gene's germline CDR1 is SGHTA and CDR2 FQGTGA. The CDR3 has 16 residues. V was pared by 5 bases and J by 5 bases, with 14 bases of the junction left unmatched. CDR3 protein: CASSKRAGQAEYGYTF. CDR3 nucleotides: TGTGCCAGCAGCAAAAGGGCAGGACAGGCTGAGTATGGCTACACCTTC. Full variable domain (outside the CDR3, taken from reference TRBV7-3 and TRBJ1-2): GAGVSQTPSNKVTEKGKYVELRCDPISGHTALYWYRQSLGQGPEFLIYFQGTGAADDSGLPNDRFFAVRPEGSVSTLKIQRTERGDSAVYLCASSKRAGQAEYGYTFGSGTRLTVV.

Written as DNA, the CDR3 is TGTGCCAGCCAGGAAGGGAGGGGGTGGTTTTCACCCCTCCACTTT. Translated, it gives CASQEGRGWFSPLHF. The chain is built from TRBV6-5 and TRBJ1-6; a weak D match, TRBD1 (6 bases). From germline, CDR1 is MNHEY and CDR2 SVGAGI. CDR3 length: 15 residues. Deletions cut 8 bases from V and 9 bases from J, with 20 bases between.

The V and J genes are TRBV19 and TRBJ2-2; 11 bases are a match to TRBD1. CDR1 is LNHDA and CDR2 is SQIVND in the germline V gene (reference sequence). The ends lost 7 bases at V and 2 bases at J; junction bases unmatched: 9. The CDR3 sequence is 17 residues long. The CDR3 loop is CASTRDRGIFNTGELFF. The CDR3 nucleotides read TGTGCCAGTACTAGGGACAGGGGGATTTTTAACACCGGGGAGCTGTTTTTT.